The source of this T cell receptor beta chain is a study of cytomegalovirus exposure and HLA in healthy donors. In regard to this clone: Its antigen remains unknown.

PCR involved 60 Vbeta and 13 Jbeta primers. Sequenced by immunoSEQ multiplex PCR; TCRdb stores in-frame clones only, minus some. The sample has around 100,000 clones, roughly 68% seen once. This CDR3 spans 18 amino acids. V was clipped by 1 base and J by 7 bases; unmatched bases: 15. Per the germline V gene, CDR1 is LGHNA and CDR2 is YSLEER. Study findings and constraints: V- and J-gene trimming in TCR beta was tied to a missense DCLRE1C variant by an analysis performed later.

The TCR comes from a man aged 25 to 45 in good health and CMV-seropositive. The sequencing input was PBMCs. This chain links TRBV4-3 with TRBJ2-1, with 8 bases that match TRBD1. This chain's CDR3 is CASSQGSAGQGARNEQFF. The CDR3 DNA reads as TGCGCCAGCAGCCAAGGTAGCGCCGGGCAGGGGGCGAGGAATGAGCAGTTCTTC.